The rows below give T cell receptor beta chains drawn from one sample of a study of T cells in Graves' hyperthyroidism and ophthalmopathy. TCRdb re-called the multiplex PCR reads through MiXCR, storing one row per CDR3 protein. The top ten hold around 7.7% of the sample, which has 500,000 to 600,000 distinct CDR3 sequences, roughly 50% seen once. Source material: peripheral blood or thyroid tissue (not recorded which). These receptors were collected from a woman younger than 35 with Graves' hyperthyroidism. Both conserved end residues are part of each CDR3. The D gene is left open where the match is weak. The size of a clone is reported for some rows only, either as once, few or many, or as a class for expanded clones.

>TRBV5-6|TRBD1|many|TRBJ1-5
CASSVGVGTGLQHF
TGTGCCAGCAGCGTAGGAGTCGGGACAGGGCTCCAGCATTTT
>TRBV12-3/TRBV12-4|NA|NA|TRBJ1-1
CASSLWGGRHNTEAFF
TGTGCCAGCAGTTTATGGGGGGGAAGACATAACACTGAAGCTTTCTTT
>TRBV14|NA|many|TRBJ2-7
CASSATGTGLGEQYF
TGTGCCAGCAGCGCAACCGGGACGGGCTTGGGCGAGCAGTACTTC
>TRBV7-9|NA|many|TRBJ1-1
CASSLGQSTMNTEAFF
TGTGCCAGCAGCTTAGGGCAGAGCACTATGAACACTGAAGCTTTCTTT
>TRBV7-9|NA|many|TRBJ1-3
CASSLDWTAGNTIYF
TGTGCCAGCAGCTTAGATTGGACAGCCGGAAACACCATATATTTT
>TRBV4-3|NA|many|TRBJ2-5
CASSQEAGGETQYF
TGCGCCAGCAGCCAAGAGGCAGGCGGGGAGACCCAGTACTTC
>TRBV20-1|TRBD1|NA|TRBJ2-5
CSATTGARRETQYF
TGCAGTGCTACCACAGGGGCGAGACGAGAGACCCAGTACTTC
>TRBV5-6|NA|many|TRBJ2-2
CASSLQVVANTGELFF
TGTGCCAGCAGCTTACAGGTGGTCGCGAACACCGGGGAGCTGTTTTTT
>TRBV13|NA|NA|TRBJ2-7
CASSPQWNSYEQYF
TGTGCCAGCAGCCCGCAGTGGAATTCCTACGAGCAGTACTTC
>TRBV2|TRBD1|NA|TRBJ2-7
CASEDGEQGVHEQYF
TGTGCCAGCGAGGACGGGGAACAGGGGGTCCACGAGCAGTACTTC
>TRBV7-6|TRBD1|NA|TRBJ2-5
CASSPDDRDREETQYF
TGTGCCAGCAGCCCGGACGACCGGGACAGGGAAGAGACCCAGTACTTC
>TRBV12-3/TRBV12-4|NA|once|TRBJ1-2
CAGKDYTGYGYTF
TGTGCTGGCAAGGACTATACCGGCTATGGCTACACCTTC
>TRBV12-5|NA|few|TRBJ2-7
CASGPPTSYEQYF
TGTGCTAGTGGTCCCCCGACTAGCTACGAGCAGTACTTC
>TRBV7-8|TRBD2|NA|TRBJ2-7
CASSYGVVGTSGKAYEQYF
TGTGCCAGCAGTTACGGGGTCGTGGGGACTAGCGGTAAGGCCTACGAGCAGTACTTC
>TRBV7-2|TRBD1|few|TRBJ2-1
CASRDRGLYNEQFF
TGTGCCAGCAGGGACAGGGGGCTCTACAATGAGCAGTTCTTC
>TRBV6-2/TRBV6-3|NA|NA|TRBJ2-6
CASSYSNFPQLLGANVLTF
TGTGCCAGCAGTTACTCGAATTTTCCTCAACTACTCGGGGCCAACGTCCTGACTTTC
>TRBV25-1|TRBD1|NA|TRBJ2-7
CASSELGTGSKIGYEQYF
TGTGCCAGCAGTGAATTGGGGACAGGGTCAAAAATCGGGTACGAGCAGTACTTC
>TRBV20-1|TRBD1|NA|TRBJ1-6
CSARRTGADSPLHF
TGCAGTGCTAGGAGGACAGGGGCTGATTCACCCCTCCACTTT
>TRBV20-1|TRBD1|NA|TRBJ1-2
CSASGGQGNYGYTF
TGCAGTGCTAGTGGGGGACAGGGGAACTATGGCTACACCTTC
>TRBV7-3|NA|NA|TRBJ2-1
CASTSSTSSYNEQFF
TGTGCCAGCACTTCAAGCACGAGCTCCTACAATGAGCAGTTCTTC
>TRBV20-1|NA|NA|TRBJ2-7
CRTERGASSYEQYF
TGCAGAACGGAGAGGGGTGCGAGCTCCTACGAGCAGTACTTC
>TRBV29-1|TRBD1|NA|TRBJ1-2
CSVETGQGDGYTF
TGCAGCGTTGAAACGGGACAGGGCGATGGCTACACCTTC
>TRBV24-1|NA|NA|TRBJ2-7
CATSDLGSYEQYF
TGTGCCACCAGTGATTTGGGCTCCTACGAGCAGTACTTC
>TRBV10-3|NA|NA|TRBJ1-5
CAIRDGRDQPQHF
TGTGCCATCAGGGACGGACGCGATCAGCCCCAGCATTTT
>TRBV7-8|TRBD2|NA|TRBJ2-6
CASSLALAVYGANVLTF
TGTGCCAGCAGCTTAGCGCTAGCGGTATATGGGGCCAACGTCCTGACTTTC
>TRBV20-1|TRBD1|many|TRBJ1-1
CSARGQGARGTEAFF
TGCAGTGCTAGGGGGCAGGGGGCGCGGGGCACTGAAGCTTTCTTT
>TRBV6-2/TRBV6-3|NA|few|TRBJ1-5
CASNRPYSNQPQHF
TGTGCCAGCAACCGACCTTATAGCAATCAGCCCCAGCATTTT
>TRBV7-9|NA|NA|TRBJ2-5
CASSLGRGDQETQYF
TGTGCCAGCAGCTTAGGAAGGGGGGACCAAGAGACCCAGTACTTC
>TRBV4-2|NA|many|TRBJ1-5
CASSQRPTSNQPQHF
TGTGCCAGCAGCCAAAGGCCAACTAGCAATCAGCCCCAGCATTTT
>TRBV10-3|TRBD2|NA|TRBJ2-7
CAGLAGGPNEQYF
TGTGCCGGACTAGCGGGAGGGCCGAACGAGCAGTACTTC
>TRBV28|NA|NA|TRBJ2-2
CASRRTNANTGELFF
TGTGCCAGCAGAAGGACGAATGCGAACACCGGGGAGCTGTTTTTT
>TRBV2|TRBD1|NA|TRBJ1-2
CASSASLTDRGRGYTF
TGTGCCAGCAGTGCTAGCCTTACTGACAGGGGAAGGGGCTACACCTTC
>TRBV2|NA|many|TRBJ2-7
CASSEDRRAYEQYF
TGTGCCAGCAGTGAGGACAGGAGGGCCTACGAGCAGTACTTC
>TRBV5-4|TRBD1|many|TRBJ1-1
CASSSEKRDRAWGTEAFF
TGTGCCAGCAGCTCCGAGAAGAGGGACAGGGCATGGGGCACTGAAGCTTTCTTT
>TRBV24-1|NA|NA|TRBJ2-3
CATSERAWNTQYF
TGTGCCACCAGTGAAAGGGCCTGGAATACGCAGTATTTT
>TRBV4-2|TRBD1|many|TRBJ1-5
CASSQEGTGLVQPQHF
TGTGCCAGCAGCCAAGAAGGGACAGGGTTGGTGCAGCCCCAGCATTTT
>TRBV7-2|TRBD1|many|TRBJ1-4
CASSSTGTGDEKLFF
TGTGCCAGCAGCTCAACCGGGACAGGGGATGAAAAACTGTTTTTT
>TRBV7-9|NA|NA|TRBJ2-6
CASSQDGTLSGANVLTF
TGTGCCAGCAGCCAAGATGGGACTCTTAGTGGGGCCAACGTCCTGACTTTC
>TRBV7-9|TRBD2|many|TRBJ2-2
CASSLLDAGGRPGELFF
TGTGCCAGCAGCTTGTTAGATGCGGGAGGTCGACCCGGGGAGCTGTTTTTT
>TRBV7-2|NA|many|TRBJ1-1
CASSLGGAFF
TGTGCCAGCAGCTTAGGGGGAGCTTTCTTT
>TRBV7-6|TRBD1|NA|TRBJ1-6
CAWSAPLLDRKNSPLHF
TGTGCCTGGAGTGCCCCCCTTTTGGACAGGAAAAATTCACCCCTCCACTTT
>TRBV5-5|TRBD1|NA|TRBJ1-2
CASSWDREDGYTF
TGTGCCAGCAGTTGGGACAGGGAGGATGGCTACACCTTC
>TRBV20-1|NA|NA|TRBJ2-5
CSASGIGETQYF
TGCAGTGCCTCCGGGATTGGAGAGACCCAGTACTTC
>TRBV12-3/TRBV12-4|NA|NA|TRBJ2-1
CAIREGREQFF
TGTGCCATCAGAGAAGGACGGGAGCAGTTCTTC
>TRBV27|TRBD2|many|TRBJ2-7
CASSSRGASGYEQYF
TGTGCCAGCAGTTCGCGGGGGGCTAGCGGCTACGAGCAGTACTTC
>TRBV29-1|TRBD2|NA|TRBJ2-2
CSFGGGTGELFF
TGCAGCTTCGGGGGGGGCACCGGGGAGCTGTTTTTT
>TRBV20-1|NA|NA|TRBJ2-3
CSAPPFAHEKADTQYF
TGCAGTGCTCCCCCTTTTGCGCACGAAAAGGCAGATACGCAGTATTTT
>TRBV7-9|TRBD2|NA|TRBJ2-6
CASSLVAGGVGANVLTF
TGTGCCAGCAGCTTAGTTGCGGGAGGGGTTGGGGCCAACGTCCTGACTTTC
>TRBV29-1|NA|NA|TRBJ2-2
CSVEAGRARELFF
TGCAGCGTTGAGGCAGGAAGGGCCCGGGAGCTGTTTTTT
>TRBV11-3|NA|once|TRBJ2-1
CASSLVGFNEQFF
TGTGCCAGCAGCCTAGTGGGCTTCAATGAGCAGTTCTTC